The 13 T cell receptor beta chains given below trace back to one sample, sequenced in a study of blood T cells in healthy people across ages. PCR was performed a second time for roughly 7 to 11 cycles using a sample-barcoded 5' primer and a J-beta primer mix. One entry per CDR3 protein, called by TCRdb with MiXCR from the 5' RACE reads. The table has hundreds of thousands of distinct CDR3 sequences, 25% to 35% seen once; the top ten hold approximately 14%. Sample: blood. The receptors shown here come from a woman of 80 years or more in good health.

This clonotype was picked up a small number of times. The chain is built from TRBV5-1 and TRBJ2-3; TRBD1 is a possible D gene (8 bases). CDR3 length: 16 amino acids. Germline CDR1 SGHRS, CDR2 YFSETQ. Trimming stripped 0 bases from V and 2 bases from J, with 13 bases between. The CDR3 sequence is CASSLVQGGATDTQYF. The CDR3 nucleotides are TGCGCCAGCAGCTTGGTACAGGGGGGGGCCACAGATACGCAGTATTTT.

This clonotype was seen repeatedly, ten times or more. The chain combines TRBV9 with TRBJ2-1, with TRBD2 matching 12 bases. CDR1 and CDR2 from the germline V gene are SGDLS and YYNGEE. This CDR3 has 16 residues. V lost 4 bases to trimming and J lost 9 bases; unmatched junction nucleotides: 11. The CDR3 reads CASSPRLAGGPSEQFF. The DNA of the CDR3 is TGTGCCAGCAGCCCAAGGCTAGCGGGGGGGCCGAGTGAGCAGTTCTTC. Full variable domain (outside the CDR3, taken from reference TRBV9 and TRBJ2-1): DSGVTQTPKHLITATGQRVTLRCSPRSGDLSVYWYQQSLDQGLQFLIQYYNGEERAKGNILERFSAQQFPDLHSELNLSSLELGDSALYFCASSPRLAGGPSEQFFGPGTRLTVL.

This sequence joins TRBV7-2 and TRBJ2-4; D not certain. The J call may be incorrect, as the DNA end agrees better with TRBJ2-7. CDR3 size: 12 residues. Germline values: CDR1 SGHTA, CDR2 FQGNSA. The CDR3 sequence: CASSALLYEQYF. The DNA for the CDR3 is TGTGCCAGCAGCGCCTTACTCTACGAGCAGTACTTC.

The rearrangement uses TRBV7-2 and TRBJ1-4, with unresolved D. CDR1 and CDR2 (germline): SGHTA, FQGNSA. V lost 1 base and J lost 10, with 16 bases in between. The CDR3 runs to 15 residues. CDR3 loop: CASSLDGPPNGKLFF. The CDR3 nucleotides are TGTGCCAGCAGCTTAGACGGACCCCCTAACGGAAAACTGTTTTTT.

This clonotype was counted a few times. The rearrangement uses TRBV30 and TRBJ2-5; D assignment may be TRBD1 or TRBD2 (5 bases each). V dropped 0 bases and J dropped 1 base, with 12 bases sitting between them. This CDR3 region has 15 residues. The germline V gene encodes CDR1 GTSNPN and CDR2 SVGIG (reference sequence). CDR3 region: CAWSVLTGPQETQYF. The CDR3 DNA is TGTGCCTGGAGTGTACTAACGGGACCCCAAGAGACCCAGTACTTC. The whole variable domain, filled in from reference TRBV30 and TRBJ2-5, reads SQTIHQWPATLVQPVGSPLSLECTVEGTSNPNLYWYRQAAGRGLQLLFYSVGIGQISSEVPQNLSASRPQDRQFILSSKKLLLSDSGFYLCAWSVLTGPQETQYFGPGTRLLVL.

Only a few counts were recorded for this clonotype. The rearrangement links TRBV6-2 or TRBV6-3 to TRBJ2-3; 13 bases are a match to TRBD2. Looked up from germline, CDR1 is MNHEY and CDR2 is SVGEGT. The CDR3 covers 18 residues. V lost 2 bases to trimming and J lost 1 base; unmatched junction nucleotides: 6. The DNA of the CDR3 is TGTGCCAGCAGTTACGGCACTAGCGGGGGGGCAGGCACAGATACGCAGTATTTT. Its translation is CASSYGTSGGAGTDTQYF.

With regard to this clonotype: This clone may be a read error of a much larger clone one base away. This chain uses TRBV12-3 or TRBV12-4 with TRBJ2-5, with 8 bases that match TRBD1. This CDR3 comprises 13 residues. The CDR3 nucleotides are TGTGCCTGCGGGAAGGACAGGGAAGAGGCCCAGTACTTC. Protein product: CACGKDREEAQYF.

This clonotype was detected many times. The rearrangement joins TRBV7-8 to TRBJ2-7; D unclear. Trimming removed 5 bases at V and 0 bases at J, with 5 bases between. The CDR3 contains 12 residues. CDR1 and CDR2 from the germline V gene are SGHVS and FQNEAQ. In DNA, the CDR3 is TGTGCCAGCAGCGCAAACTCCTACGAGCAGTACTTC. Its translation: CASSANSYEQYF.

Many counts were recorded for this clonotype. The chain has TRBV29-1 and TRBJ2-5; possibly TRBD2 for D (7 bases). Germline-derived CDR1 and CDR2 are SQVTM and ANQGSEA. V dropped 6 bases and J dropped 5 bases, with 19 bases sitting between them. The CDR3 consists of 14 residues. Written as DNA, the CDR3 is TGCAGCGTGTGGGGCCGGGGGGCGGTGGAGACCCAGTACTTC. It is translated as CSVWGRGAVETQYF.

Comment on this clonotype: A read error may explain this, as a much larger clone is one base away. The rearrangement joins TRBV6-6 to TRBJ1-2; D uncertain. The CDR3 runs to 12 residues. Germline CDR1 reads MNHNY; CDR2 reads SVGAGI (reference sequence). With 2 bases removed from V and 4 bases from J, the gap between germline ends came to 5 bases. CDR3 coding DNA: TGTGCCAGCAGTTACACGGGCTATGGCTACACCTTC. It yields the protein CASSYTGYGYTF.

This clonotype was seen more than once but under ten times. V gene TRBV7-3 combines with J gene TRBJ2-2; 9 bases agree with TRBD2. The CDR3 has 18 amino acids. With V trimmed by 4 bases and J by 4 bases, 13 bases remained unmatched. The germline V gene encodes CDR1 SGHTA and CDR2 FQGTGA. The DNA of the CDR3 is TGTGCCAGCAGCTCTGCCCTTGGGCGGGGGGGCCGCACCGGGGAGCTGTTTTTT. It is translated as CASSSALGRGGRTGELFF.

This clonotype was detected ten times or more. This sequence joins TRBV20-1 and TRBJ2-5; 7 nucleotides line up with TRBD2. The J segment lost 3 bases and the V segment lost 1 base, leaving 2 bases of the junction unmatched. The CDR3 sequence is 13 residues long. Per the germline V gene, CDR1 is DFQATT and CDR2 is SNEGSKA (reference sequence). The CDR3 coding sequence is TGCAGTGCTAGAGTAGCGGGTGAAGAGACCCAGTACTTC. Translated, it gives CSARVAGEETQYF.

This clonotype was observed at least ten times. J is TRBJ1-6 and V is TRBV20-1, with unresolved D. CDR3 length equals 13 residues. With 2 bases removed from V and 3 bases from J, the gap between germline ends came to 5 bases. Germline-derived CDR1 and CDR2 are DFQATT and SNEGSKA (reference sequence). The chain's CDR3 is CSARMDYNSPLHF. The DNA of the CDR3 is TGCAGTGCTAGAATGGACTATAATTCACCCCTCCACTTT.